The 18 T cell receptor beta chains listed next were all sequenced from one sample in a study of beta chain features in type 1 diabetes. General observations from the study: Shorter TCRB CDR3s, moderately but significantly so, were found in Type 1 diabetes patients in all four CD4+ subsets.

Sequenced material consisted of expressed TCRB transcripts (all of the isolated RNA was reverse transcribed). Assay used: immunoSEQ multiplex PCR; TCRdb lists only in-frame clones, some missing. The sample gives a few hundred thousand clones, about 15% of which show up once; more than 0.015% is in the top ten. Antigen specificity for these receptors is unknown. The sequencing input was naive CD4+ T cells from blood. The receptors derive from a man aged 18 to 29 with type 1 diabetes.

This clone has more than one count but fewer than ten. The genes are TRBV11-2 and TRBJ2-7, with 11 bases aligning to TRBD2. V shed 6 bases, J shed 0 bases, and the junction held 4 bases outside the gene matches. The CDR3 has 15 residues. CDR1 and CDR2 from the germline V gene are SGHAT and FQNNGV. CDR3 amino acids: CASSYSGGASYEQYF. In DNA form, the CDR3 reads TGTGCCAGCAGTTATAGCGGGGGGGCCTCCTACGAGCAGTACTTC.

In this sample, this clone turned up a few times. The V gene is TRBV4-3, the J gene TRBJ1-2; 8 positions agree with TRBD1. With 0 bases clipped from V and 8 bases from J, the junction kept 8 bases outside the gene matches. The CDR3 is 15 residues long. In germline, CDR1 is LGHNA, CDR2 YSLEER. The CDR3 DNA follows: TGCGCCAGCAGCCAAGATCCCCGGACAGGGAACGGCTACACCTTC. It encodes CASSQDPRTGNGYTF.

The V and J genes are TRBV27 and TRBJ2-7, with TRBD2 as a possible D gene (5 bases). The CDR3 totals 19 residues. The ends were cut back, 3 bases at V and 3 bases at J, with 27 bases in the middle. Per germline, CDR1 MNHEY and CDR2 SMNVEV (reference sequence). The CDR3 DNA follows: TGTGCCAGCAGTTTCAGGAAAGGCGGACTGCCCGGCCTAAGCTACGAGCAGTACTTC. Translated: CASSFRKGGLPGLSYEQYF.

The rearrangement links TRBV7-9 to TRBJ2-1, with 15 bases fitting TRBD2. Germline values: CDR1 SEHNR, CDR2 FQNEAQ (reference sequence). The CDR3 loop spans 17 amino acids. The J segment lost 7 bases and the V segment lost 4 bases, leaving 8 bases of the junction unmatched. The CDR3 is CASSSGTSGGYWNEQFF. The DNA of the CDR3 is TGTGCCAGCAGCTCCGGGACTAGCGGGGGGTATTGGAATGAGCAGTTCTTC.

The rearrangement joins TRBV5-1 to TRBJ2-7, with 7 bases fitting TRBD1. After removal of 4 bases from V and 0 bases from J, the junction contained 16 bases not matched to a gene. The length of the CDR3 is 18 residues. In germline, CDR1 is SGHRS, CDR2 YFSETQ. CDR3 amino acids: CASSLSWKAGGFSYEQYF. CDR3 nucleotides: TGCGCCAGCAGCCTTTCCTGGAAGGCAGGGGGTTTCTCCTACGAGCAGTACTTC.

J is TRBJ2-3 and V is TRBV25-1; tentative D call: TRBD2 (5 bases). The germline V gene has CDR1 MGHDK and CDR2 SYGVNS. The length of the CDR3 is 17 residues. V dropped 4 bases and J dropped 0 bases, with 17 bases sitting between them. CDR3 residues: CASSGWEFLSSTDTQYF. The DNA for the CDR3 is TGTGCCAGCAGTGGCTGGGAGTTTCTCTCTAGCACAGATACGCAGTATTTT.

The rearrangement joins TRBV2 to TRBJ2-3; 8 positions agree with TRBD2. This CDR3 spans 14 amino acids. CDR1 SNHLY and CDR2 FYNNEI come from the germline V gene. The ends lost 3 bases at V and 6 bases at J; junction bases unmatched: 5. The CDR3 sequence: CASSEKQRGDTQYF. For the CDR3, the DNA is TGTGCCAGCAGTGAGAAGCAGCGGGGGGATACGCAGTATTTT. The full variable domain, completed using reference TRBV2 and TRBJ2-3, is EPEVTQTPSHQVTQMGQEVILRCVPISNHLYFYWYRQILGQKVEFLVSFYNNEISEKSEIFDDQFSVERPDGSNFTLKIRSTKLEDSAMYFCASSEKQRGDTQYFGPGTRLTVL.

This clone has just a few counts. J is TRBJ1-2 and V is TRBV19, with D unclear. V was cut by 8 bases and J by 7 bases, with 8 bases left in between. Germline loops: CDR1 LNHDA, CDR2 SQIVND (reference sequence). This CDR3 has 10 amino acids. CDR3 amino acids: CASLLLGYTF. The CDR3 nucleotides read TGTGCCAGTCTCCTCCTTGGCTACACCTTC. Looking up the rest from reference TRBV19 and TRBJ1-2 gives the full variable domain: DGGITQSPKYLFRKEGQNVTLSCEQNLNHDAMYWYRQDPGQGLRLIYYSQIVNDFQKGDIAEGYSVSREKKESFPLTVTSAQKNPTAFYLCASLLLGYTFGSGTRLTVV.

J is TRBJ2-3 and V is TRBV7-2, with 12 bases matching TRBD2. The CDR3 contains 19 residues. J lost 2 bases, V lost 1 base, and 10 bases had no gene match. CDR1 and CDR2 from the germline V gene are SGHTA and FQGNSA. The DNA for the CDR3 is TGTGCCAGCAGCTTAGTAGCTAGCGGGAGGGCCAAGGTCACAGATACGCAGTATTTT. Its protein is CASSLVASGRAKVTDTQYF.

The V gene is TRBV7-2, the J gene TRBJ1-5; TRBD1 matches 8 bases. The CDR3 consists of 13 residues. Germline lookup yields CDR1 SGHTA and CDR2 FQGNSA. Trimming took 5 bases from V and 8 from J; bases not matched to a gene: 5. The CDR3 reads CASSQGAWEPQHF. CDR3 DNA sequence: TGTGCCAGCAGCCAGGGGGCGTGGGAGCCCCAGCATTTT.

This clone has more than one count but fewer than ten. The chain couples TRBV7-9 to TRBJ2-1, with 9 bases matching TRBD2. Germline trimming cut 5 bases from V and 0 bases from J; bases unmatched to any gene: 14. Germline-derived CDR1 and CDR2 are SEHNR and FQNEAQ (reference sequence). The CDR3 has 19 residues. The CDR3 DNA reads TGTGCCAGCAGCGCACGTTCGGGACTAGCAATGAGCTCCTACAATGAGCAGTTCTTC. Residues: CASSARSGLAMSSYNEQFF.

The rearrangement joins TRBV5-1 to TRBJ2-7; 16 bases match TRBD2. The CDR3 has 17 amino acids. The junction had 13 bases not matched to a gene; V was cut back by 7 bases and J by 6 bases. Germline assignment: CDR1 SGHRS and CDR2 YFSETQ. The CDR3 DNA reads as TGCGCCAGCCTCAAGGGGACTAGCGGGAGGGCCCCCTCCGAGCAGTACTTC. This codes for CASLKGTSGRAPSEQYF.

The V gene is TRBV28, the J gene TRBJ2-7, with D tentatively TRBD1 (5 bases). Germline V gene sequence: CDR1 MDHEN, CDR2 SYDVKM. V dropped 2 bases and J dropped 2 bases, with 10 bases sitting between them. The CDR3 runs to 14 residues. CDR3 DNA sequence: TGTGCCAGCAGTTTAAGGGGAACCCCCTACGAGCAGTACTTC. As protein: CASSLRGTPYEQYF.

Written as DNA, the CDR3 is TGTGCCAGCGGGCAGAGCACAGATACGCAGTATTTT. The encoded protein is CASGQSTDTQYF. The V gene is TRBV11-2, the J gene TRBJ2-3, with D unclear. Germline V lookup: CDR1 SGHAT, CDR2 FQNNGV. The germline V and J ends were trimmed by 8 bases and 0 bases, with 6 bases remaining between them. The CDR3 runs to 12 residues.

The chain joins TRBV5-1 to TRBJ2-7, with D possibly matching TRBD2 (6 bases). Trimming pared 0 bases from V and 2 bases from J, leaving 9 bases between. CDR1 is SGHRS and CDR2 is YFSETQ in the germline V gene. The CDR3 sequence is 14 residues long. CDR3 in DNA: TGCGCCAGCAGCTTGGCGGGGGATGCCTACGAGCAGTACTTC. It encodes CASSLAGDAYEQYF.

This rearrangement joins TRBV2 to TRBJ2-3; D is unresolved. The germline V and J ends were trimmed by 5 bases and 4 bases, with 10 bases remaining between them. The germline V gene encodes CDR1 SNHLY and CDR2 FYNNEI. This CDR3 is 13 amino acids long. The CDR3 is CASSLDGPDTQYF. As DNA, the CDR3 is TGTGCCAGCAGTCTAGATGGTCCAGATACGCAGTATTTT.

The rearrangement links TRBV13 to TRBJ2-7; 13 nucleotides align to TRBD2. The V gene end was trimmed by 5 bases and the J gene end by 4 bases; junction bases not matched to a gene: 17. Germline CDR1 PRHDT, CDR2 FYEKMQ (reference sequence). CDR3 size: 19 residues. The chain's CDR3 is CASSGRPGTSGATMYEQYF. The CDR3 nucleotides are TGTGCCAGCAGCGGCCGTCCCGGGACTAGCGGGGCTACGATGTACGAGCAGTACTTC.

The chain combines TRBV7-2 with TRBJ2-7; TRBD2 matches at 9 bases. The CDR3 is 14 amino acids. In germline, CDR1 is SGHTA, CDR2 FQGNSA. Trimming cost V 5 bases and J 2 bases; bases outside gene matches: 4. The CDR3 region is CASSVAGGPYEQYF. The CDR3 nucleotides are TGTGCCAGCAGCGTCGCGGGAGGGCCCTACGAGCAGTACTTC.